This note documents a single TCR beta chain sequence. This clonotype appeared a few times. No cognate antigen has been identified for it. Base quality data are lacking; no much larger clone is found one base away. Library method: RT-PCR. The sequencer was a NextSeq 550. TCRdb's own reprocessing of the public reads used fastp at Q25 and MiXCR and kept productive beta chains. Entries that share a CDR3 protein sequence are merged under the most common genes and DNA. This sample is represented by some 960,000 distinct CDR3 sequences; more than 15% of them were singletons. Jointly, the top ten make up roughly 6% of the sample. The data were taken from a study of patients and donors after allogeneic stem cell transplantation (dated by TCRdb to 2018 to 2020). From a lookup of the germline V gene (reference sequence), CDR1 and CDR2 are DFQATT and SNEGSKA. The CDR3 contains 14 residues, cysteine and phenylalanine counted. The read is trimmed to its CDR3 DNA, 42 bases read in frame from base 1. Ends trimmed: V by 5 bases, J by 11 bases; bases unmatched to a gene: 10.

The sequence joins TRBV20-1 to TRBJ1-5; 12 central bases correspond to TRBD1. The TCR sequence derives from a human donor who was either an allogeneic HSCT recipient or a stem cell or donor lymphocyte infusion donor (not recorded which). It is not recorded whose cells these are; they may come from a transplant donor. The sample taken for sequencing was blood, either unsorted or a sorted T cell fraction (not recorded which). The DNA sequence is TGCAGTGCTGGGGACAGGGGGCGCGGTTCAGCCCAGCATTTT. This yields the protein CSAGDRGRGSAQHF.